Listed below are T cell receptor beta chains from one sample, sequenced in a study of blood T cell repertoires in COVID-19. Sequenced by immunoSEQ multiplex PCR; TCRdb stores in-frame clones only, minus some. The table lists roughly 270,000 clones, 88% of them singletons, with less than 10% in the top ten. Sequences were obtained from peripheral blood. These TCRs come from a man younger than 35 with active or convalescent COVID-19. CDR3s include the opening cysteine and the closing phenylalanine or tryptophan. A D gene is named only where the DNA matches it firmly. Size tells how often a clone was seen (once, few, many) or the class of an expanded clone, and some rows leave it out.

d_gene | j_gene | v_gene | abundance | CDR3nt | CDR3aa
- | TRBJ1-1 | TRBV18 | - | TGTGCCAGCTCACTACATGAAAACACTGAAGCTTTCTTT | CASSLHENTEAFF
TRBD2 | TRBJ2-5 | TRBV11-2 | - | TGTGCCAGCAGCTCGCTCTCTAGCGGGCCACAAGAGACCCAGTACTTC | CASSSLSSGPQETQYF
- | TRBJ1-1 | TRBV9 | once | TGTGCCAGCAGCCCCCCTCGGAACACTGAAGCTTTCTTT | CASSPPRNTEAFF
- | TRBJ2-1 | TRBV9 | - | TGTGCCAGCAGCATAAACAGCGGAAATGAGCAGTTCTTC | CASSINSGNEQFF
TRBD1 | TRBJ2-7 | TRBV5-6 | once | TGTGCCAGCAGCTTGGAGGGAGACAGGGGTCACGAGCAGTACTTC | CASSLEGDRGHEQYF
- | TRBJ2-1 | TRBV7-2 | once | TGTGCCAGCAGCTCAACAGGGATCTCCTACAATGAGCAGTTCTTC | CASSSTGISYNEQFF
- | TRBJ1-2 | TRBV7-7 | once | TGTGCCAGCAGCTTAGGGACACTCCTTGGGTGGAACTATGGCTACACCTTC | CASSLGTLLGWNYGYTF
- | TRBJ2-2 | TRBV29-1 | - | TGCAGCGCCCACAACAGGATCTCCGGGGAGCTGTTTTTT | CSAHNRISGELFF
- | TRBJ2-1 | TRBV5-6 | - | TGTGCCAGCAGCTCATCGGGGTACAATGAGCAGTTCTTC | CASSSSGYNEQFF
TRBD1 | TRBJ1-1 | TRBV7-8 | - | TGTGCCAGCAGCTTAGCCCAAGTTTACAGGGGGAACACTGAAGCTTTCTTT | CASSLAQVYRGNTEAFF
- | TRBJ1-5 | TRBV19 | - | TGTGCCAGTAGTCGTGGACAGACTGTACTCAATCAGCCCCAGCATTTT | CASSRGQTVLNQPQHF
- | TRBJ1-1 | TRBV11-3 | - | TGTGCCAGCAGCTTAGCCGGGAACACTGAAGCTTTCTTT | CASSLAGNTEAFF
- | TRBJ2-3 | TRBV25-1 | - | TGTGCCAGCAGTGTAGACAGCCCGCATACGCAGTATTTT | CASSVDSPHTQYF
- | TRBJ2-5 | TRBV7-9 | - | TGTGCCAGCAGCTTACCCACTAGATCCCAAGAGACCCAGTACTTC | CASSLPTRSQETQYF